The present T cell receptor (beta chain) was sequenced within a study of cytomegalovirus exposure and HLA in healthy donors. Study-wide background: For the roughly 390 genotyped donors, roughly 80% fell within the Caucasian-associated ancestry cluster.

Study observations and caveats: Further analysis, carried out later, found HLA-associated TCR beta chains more clonally expanded than equally common other chains. In a later analysis, specific HLA alleles were associated with 15,000 or so TCR beta sequences at a 0.05 false discovery rate. TCR beta V segments were, for the most part, productive about 87% or about 30% of the time in an earlier analysis.

With respect to this clone: The antigen is undetermined.

The study ran its PCR with 60 Vbeta and 13 Jbeta primers. Sequencing was performed with immunoSEQ multiplex PCR; in TCRdb, only in-frame clones are kept and a portion is missing. The table includes about 100,000 clones, about three quarters detected once. This CDR3 is 13 amino acids long. From germline, CDR1 is SGHTA and CDR2 FQGTGA. V was shortened by 5 bases and J by 4 bases, with 9 bases between the two germline ends. The sample consisted of PBMCs. The source is a man aged 30 to 39 in good health and CMV-seronegative. The genes are TRBV7-3 and TRBJ2-1; D gene uncertain. DNA of the CDR3: TGTGCCAGCAGCAGCACGAGGTACAATGAGCAGTTCTTC. It codes for CASSSTRYNEQFF. Combining the CDR3 with reference TRBV7-3 and TRBJ2-1 gives the whole variable domain GAGVSQTPSNKVTEKGKYVELRCDPISGHTALYWYRQSLGQGPEFLIYFQGTGAADDSGLPNDRFFAVRPEGSVSTLKIQRTERGDSAVYLCASSSTRYNEQFFGPGTRLTVL.